The TCR beta chain described here comes from a study of T-cell reconstitution after alpha-beta-depleted transplantation in children. Molecular barcoding with unique molecular identifiers was used for the TCRbeta library. Each CDR3 protein is one row after TCRdb ran MiXCR on the PCR reads. This sample has 73,000 or so distinct CDR3 sequences, with roughly 5.2% found just once. Regarding the study as a whole: Where alpha-beta T cells came from about two months after transplant was reportedly several hundred expanded graft clones. After transplant, high TCRbeta diversity at day 60 in some patients arose from surviving recipient T cells and thymic progenitors. One year after transplant, T-cell counts and diversity came mostly from newly produced T cells.

At least ten counts were recorded for this clonotype. Its matching antigen is unknown. V was trimmed by 4 bases and J by 7 bases, leaving 17 bases between them. This CDR3 region has 14 residues. Germline assignment: CDR1 SGHVS and CDR2 FNYEAQ. Specimen: PBMCs, mostly from graft donor cells, collected 180 days after TCRalphabeta/CD19-depleted stem cell transplant. This sequence was found in a boy in the first two years of life who had a stem cell transplant for acute myeloid leukemia, so the T cells may come from the graft donor. The gene calls are TRBV7-6 and TRBJ2-7; D is possibly TRBD2 (7 bases). CDR3 residues: CASSYGGPGGEQYF. The CDR3, as DNA: TGTGCCAGCAGCTACGGGGGCCCGGGAGGAGAGCAGTACTTC.